The present T cell receptor (beta chain) was sequenced within a study of T cell repertoires in cytomegalovirus infection. Study at large: Public TCR beta signatures indicated both CMV infection and matching HLA type. Whole-study results and caveats: Identification of carriers of CMV plus the relevant HLA was performed using cumulative public TCR beta family frequency. HLA-C-restricted CMV clonotypes gave the most frequent clonotype in two of eight donors.

Comments on this clonotype: Its antigen is currently unknown.

TCRdb passed the reads through MiXCR, listing each CDR3 protein once. The profile shows some 680,000 distinct CDR3 sequences, approximately 34% of them singletons. This CDR3 has 18 amino acids. Trimming took 4 bases from V and 4 from J; bases not matched to a gene: 12. CDR1 and CDR2 (germline): MNHEY, SVGEGT. The sample taken for sequencing was PBMCs. The chain couples TRBV6-2 or TRBV6-3 to TRBJ2-1; 11 bases line up with TRBD2. This sequence was found in a human donor in good health (CMV status not recorded). Some clones in this sample may be carry-over from other donors' samples. CDR3 DNA sequence: TGTGCCAGCAGTTTCTCTTTGGGACTAGCGGATATTTACAATGAGCAGTTCTTC. Amino acids: CASSFSLGLADIYNEQFF.